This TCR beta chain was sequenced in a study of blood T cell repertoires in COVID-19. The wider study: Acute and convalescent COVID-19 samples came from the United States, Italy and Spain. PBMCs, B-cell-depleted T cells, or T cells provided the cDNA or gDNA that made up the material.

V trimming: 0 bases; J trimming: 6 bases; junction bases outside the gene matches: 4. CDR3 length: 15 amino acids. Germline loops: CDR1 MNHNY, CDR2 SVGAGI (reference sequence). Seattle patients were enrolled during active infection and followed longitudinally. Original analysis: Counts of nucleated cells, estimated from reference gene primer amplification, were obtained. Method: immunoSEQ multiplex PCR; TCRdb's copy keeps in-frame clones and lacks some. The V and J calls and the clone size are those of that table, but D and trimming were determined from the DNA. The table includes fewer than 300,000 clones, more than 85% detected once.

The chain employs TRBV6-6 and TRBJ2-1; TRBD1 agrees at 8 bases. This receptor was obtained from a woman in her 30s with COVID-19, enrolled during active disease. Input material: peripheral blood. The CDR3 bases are TGTGCCAGCAGTTACTCGGCAGGGGGCTTCAATGAGCAGTTCTTC. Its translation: CASSYSAGGFNEQFF.